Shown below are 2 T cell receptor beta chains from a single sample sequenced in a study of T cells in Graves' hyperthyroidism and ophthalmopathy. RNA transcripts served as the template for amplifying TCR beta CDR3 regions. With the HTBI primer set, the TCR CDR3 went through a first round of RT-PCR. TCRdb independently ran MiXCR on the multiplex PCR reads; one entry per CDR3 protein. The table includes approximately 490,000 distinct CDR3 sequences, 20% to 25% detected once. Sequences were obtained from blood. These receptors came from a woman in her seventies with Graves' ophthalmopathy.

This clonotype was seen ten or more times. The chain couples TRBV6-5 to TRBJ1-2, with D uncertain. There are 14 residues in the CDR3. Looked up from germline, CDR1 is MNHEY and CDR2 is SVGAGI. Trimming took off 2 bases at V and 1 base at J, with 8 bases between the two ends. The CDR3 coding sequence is TGTGCCAGCAGTTACGCATATATTAACTATGGCTACACCTTC. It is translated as CASSYAYINYGYTF.

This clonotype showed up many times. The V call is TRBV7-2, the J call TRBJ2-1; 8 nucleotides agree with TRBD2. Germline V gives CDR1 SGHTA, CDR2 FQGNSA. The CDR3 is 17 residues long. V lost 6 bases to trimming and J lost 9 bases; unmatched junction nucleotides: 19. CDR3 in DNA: TGTGCCAGCAGTAGGGAGGCGACGGGAGGGCCTGGGGGTGAGCAGTTCTTC. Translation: CASSREATGGPGGEQFF.